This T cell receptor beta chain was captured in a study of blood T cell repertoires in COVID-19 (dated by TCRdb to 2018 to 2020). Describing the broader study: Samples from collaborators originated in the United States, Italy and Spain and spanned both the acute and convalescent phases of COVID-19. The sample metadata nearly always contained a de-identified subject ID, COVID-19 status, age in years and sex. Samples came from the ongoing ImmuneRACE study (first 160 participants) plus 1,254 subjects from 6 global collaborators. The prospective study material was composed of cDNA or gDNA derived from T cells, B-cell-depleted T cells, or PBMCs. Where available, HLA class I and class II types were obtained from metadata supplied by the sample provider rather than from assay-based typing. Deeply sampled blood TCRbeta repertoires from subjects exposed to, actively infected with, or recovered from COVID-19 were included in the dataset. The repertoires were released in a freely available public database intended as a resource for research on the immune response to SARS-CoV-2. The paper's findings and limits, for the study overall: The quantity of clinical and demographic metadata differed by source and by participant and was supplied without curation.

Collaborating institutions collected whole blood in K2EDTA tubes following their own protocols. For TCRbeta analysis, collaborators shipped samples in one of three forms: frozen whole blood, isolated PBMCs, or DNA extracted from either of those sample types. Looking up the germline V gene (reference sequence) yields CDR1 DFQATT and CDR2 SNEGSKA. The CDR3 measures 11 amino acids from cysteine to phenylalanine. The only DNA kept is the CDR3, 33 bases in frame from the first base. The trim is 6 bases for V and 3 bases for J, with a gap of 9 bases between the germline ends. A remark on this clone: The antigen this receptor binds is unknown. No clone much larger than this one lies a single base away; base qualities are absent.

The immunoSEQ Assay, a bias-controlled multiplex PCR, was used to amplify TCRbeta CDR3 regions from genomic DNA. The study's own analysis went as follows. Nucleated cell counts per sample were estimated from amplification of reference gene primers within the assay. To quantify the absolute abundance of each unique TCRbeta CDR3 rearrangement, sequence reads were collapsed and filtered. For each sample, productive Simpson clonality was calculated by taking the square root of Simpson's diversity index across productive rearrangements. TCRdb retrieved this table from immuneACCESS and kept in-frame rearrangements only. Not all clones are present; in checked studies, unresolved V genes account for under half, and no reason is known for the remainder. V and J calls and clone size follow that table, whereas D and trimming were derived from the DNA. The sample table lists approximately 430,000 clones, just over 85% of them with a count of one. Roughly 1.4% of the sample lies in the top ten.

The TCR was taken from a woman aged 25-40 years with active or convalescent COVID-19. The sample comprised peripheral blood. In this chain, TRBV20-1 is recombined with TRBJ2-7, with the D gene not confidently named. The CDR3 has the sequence CSAKQFYEQYF. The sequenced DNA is TGCAGTGCCAAACAATTCTACGAGCAGTACTTC.